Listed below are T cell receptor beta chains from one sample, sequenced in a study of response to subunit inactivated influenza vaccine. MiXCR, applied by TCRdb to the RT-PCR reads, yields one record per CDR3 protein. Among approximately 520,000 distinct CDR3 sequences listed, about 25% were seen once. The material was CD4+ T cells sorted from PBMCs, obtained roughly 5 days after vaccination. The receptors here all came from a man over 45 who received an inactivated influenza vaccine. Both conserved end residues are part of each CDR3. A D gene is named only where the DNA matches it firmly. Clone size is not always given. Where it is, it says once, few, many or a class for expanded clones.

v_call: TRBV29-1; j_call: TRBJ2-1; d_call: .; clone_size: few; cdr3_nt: TGCAGCGTTCGGGTCGTTCCGCGGGAGCAGTTCTTC; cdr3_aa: CSVRVVPREQFF
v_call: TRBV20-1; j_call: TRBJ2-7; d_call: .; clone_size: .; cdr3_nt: TGCAGTGCTAGGGGCCATAGCTCCTACGAGCAGTACTTC; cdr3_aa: CSARGHSSYEQYF
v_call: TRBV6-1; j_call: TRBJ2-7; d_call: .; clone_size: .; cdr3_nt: TGTGCCAGCACAGGCTTTCTTTACGAGCAGTACTTC; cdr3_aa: CASTGFLYEQYF
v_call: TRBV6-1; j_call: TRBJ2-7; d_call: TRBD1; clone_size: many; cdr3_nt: TGTGCCAGCCGCCGTGGACAGGGGTCCTACGAGCAGTACTTC; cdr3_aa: CASRRGQGSYEQYF
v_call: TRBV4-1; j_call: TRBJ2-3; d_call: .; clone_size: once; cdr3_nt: TGCGCCAGCAGCCAAGAAGGGGTGGATACGCAGTATTTT; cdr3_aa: CASSQEGVDTQYF
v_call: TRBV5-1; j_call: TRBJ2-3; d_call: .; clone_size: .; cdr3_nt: TGCGCCAGCAGCTTGGCCGGGGGACAGAACACAGATACGCAGTATTTT; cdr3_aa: CASSLAGGQNTDTQYF
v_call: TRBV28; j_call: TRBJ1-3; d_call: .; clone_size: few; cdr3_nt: TGTGCCAGCAGTTCGGCGGGAAACACCATATATTTT; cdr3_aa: CASSSAGNTIYF
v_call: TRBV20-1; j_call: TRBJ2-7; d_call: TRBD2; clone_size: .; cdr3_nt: TGCAGTGCTAGAGGCGGACTAGCGGGGGTTGACGAGCAGTACTTC; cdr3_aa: CSARGGLAGVDEQYF
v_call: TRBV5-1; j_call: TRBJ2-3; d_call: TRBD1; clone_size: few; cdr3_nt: TGCGCCAGCAGCCAAGCCTACCGACAGGGGTACACAGATACGCAGTATTTT; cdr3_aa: CASSQAYRQGYTDTQYF
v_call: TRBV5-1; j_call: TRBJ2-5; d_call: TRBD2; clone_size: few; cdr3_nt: TGCGCCAGCAGCTTGGGATCTAGCGGTAACCAAGAGACCCAGTACTTC; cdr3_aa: CASSLGSSGNQETQYF
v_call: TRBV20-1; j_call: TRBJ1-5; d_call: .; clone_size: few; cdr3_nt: TGCAGTGCTAGAGCCCCCTCGGCGGATCAGCCCCAGCATTTT; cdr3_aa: CSARAPSADQPQHF
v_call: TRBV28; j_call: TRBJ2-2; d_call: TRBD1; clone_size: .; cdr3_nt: TGTGCCAGCATCAATGGGGCAGGGGGCCCCGGGGAGCTGTTTTTT; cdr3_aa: CASINGAGGPGELFF
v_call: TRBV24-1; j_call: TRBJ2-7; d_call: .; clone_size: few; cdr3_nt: TGTGCCACCAGTGATTCGGGACGGAGCTACGAGCAGTACTTC; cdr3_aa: CATSDSGRSYEQYF
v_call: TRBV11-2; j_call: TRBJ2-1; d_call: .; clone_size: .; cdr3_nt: TGTGCCAGCAGCCCAGGGGTGGGGACCTACAATGAGCAGTTCTTC; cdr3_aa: CASSPGVGTYNEQFF
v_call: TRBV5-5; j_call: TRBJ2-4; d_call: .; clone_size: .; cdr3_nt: TGTGCCAGCAGCTTGGCGGGGAACCGGGCCAAAAACATTCAGTACTTC; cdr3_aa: CASSLAGNRAKNIQYF
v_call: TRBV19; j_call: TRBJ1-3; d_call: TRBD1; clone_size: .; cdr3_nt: TGTGCCAGTAGTATGCGGACCGGGACAGGGTCCTCTGGAAACACCATATATTTT; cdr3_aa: CASSMRTGTGSSGNTIYF
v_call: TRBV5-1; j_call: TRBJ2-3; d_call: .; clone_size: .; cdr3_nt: TGCGCCAGCAGCTCGGGACCCGGCAGGAGCACAGATACGCAGTATTTT; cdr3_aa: CASSSGPGRSTDTQYF
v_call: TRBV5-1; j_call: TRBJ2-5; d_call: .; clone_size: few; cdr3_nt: TGCGCCAGCAGCTTGGCAGGGTATGAAGAGACCCAGTACTTC; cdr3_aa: CASSLAGYEETQYF
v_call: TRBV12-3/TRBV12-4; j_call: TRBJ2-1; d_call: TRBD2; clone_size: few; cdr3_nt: TGTGCCAGCAGTTCCCCTAGCGGATTCTCCTACAATGAGCAGTTCTTC; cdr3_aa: CASSSPSGFSYNEQFF
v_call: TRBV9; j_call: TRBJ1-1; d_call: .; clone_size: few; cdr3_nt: TGTGCCAGCAGCGTACATCTGGCCGACTACGCTGAAGCTTTCTTT; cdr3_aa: CASSVHLADYAEAFF
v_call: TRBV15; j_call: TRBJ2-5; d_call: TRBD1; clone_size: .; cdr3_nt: TGTGCCACCAGCAGAGATGCGGGGACAGGTTTGGGAACGCACTTC; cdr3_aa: CATSRDAGTGLGTHF
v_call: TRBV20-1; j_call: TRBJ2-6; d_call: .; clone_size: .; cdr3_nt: TGCAGTGCTTACAGAACCGCGGCTTCTGGGGCCAACGTCCTGACTTTC; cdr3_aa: CSAYRTAASGANVLTF
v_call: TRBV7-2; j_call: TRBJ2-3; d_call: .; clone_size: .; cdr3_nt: TGTGCCAGCAGCTTAGGGGGCTCCCCGGCGCAGTATTTT; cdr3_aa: CASSLGGSPAQYF
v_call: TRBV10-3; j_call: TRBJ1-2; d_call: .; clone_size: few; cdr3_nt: TGTGCCATCCGTAGGGTAAAAGGGGTAATTGACTATGGCTACACCTTC; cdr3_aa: CAIRRVKGVIDYGYTF
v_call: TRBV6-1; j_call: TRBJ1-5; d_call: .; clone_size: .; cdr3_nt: TGTGCCAGCAGTGAGCGGGAAAATCAGCCCCAGCATTTT; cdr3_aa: CASSERENQPQHF
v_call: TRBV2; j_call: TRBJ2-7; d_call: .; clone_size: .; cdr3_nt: TGTGCCAGCAAGGAAAACTACGAGCAGTACTTC; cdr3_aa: CASKENYEQYF
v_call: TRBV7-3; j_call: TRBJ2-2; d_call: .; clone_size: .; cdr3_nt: TGTGCCAGCAGCTTAAGCAGCGGGTGGACCGGGGAGCTGTTTTTT; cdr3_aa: CASSLSSGWTGELFF
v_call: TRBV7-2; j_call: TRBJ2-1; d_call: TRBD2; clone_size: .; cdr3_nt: TGTGCCAGCAGCCTAGGCGGGACTAACTCCTACAATGAGCAGTTCTTC; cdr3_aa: CASSLGGTNSYNEQFF
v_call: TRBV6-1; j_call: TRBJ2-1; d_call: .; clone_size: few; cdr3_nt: TGTGCCAGCAGTCTCATGCCCTTCATCAATGAGCAGTTCTTC; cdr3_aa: CASSLMPFINEQFF
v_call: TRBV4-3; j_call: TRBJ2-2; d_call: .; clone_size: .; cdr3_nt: TGCGCCAGCAGCCGGACGGCAGTTTCGAACACCGGGGAGCTGTTTTTT; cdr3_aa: CASSRTAVSNTGELFF
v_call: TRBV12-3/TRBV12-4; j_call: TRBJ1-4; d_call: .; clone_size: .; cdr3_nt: TGTGCCAGCAGCCCCCGAGGGGTTCGGAATGAAAAACTGTTTTTT; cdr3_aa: CASSPRGVRNEKLFF
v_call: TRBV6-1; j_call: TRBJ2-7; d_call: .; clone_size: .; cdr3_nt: TGTGCCAGCAGTCCCCCGGGCAGACTCTACGAGCAGTACTTC; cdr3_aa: CASSPPGRLYEQYF
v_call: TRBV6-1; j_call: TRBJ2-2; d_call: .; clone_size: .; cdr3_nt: TGTGCCAGCAGTAGTGTGGCGGACACCGGGGAGCTGTTTTTT; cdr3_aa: CASSSVADTGELFF
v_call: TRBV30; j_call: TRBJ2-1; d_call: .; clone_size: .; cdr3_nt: TGTGCCTGGAACGAGGGCCCGGTCAATGAGCAGTTCTTC; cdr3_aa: CAWNEGPVNEQFF
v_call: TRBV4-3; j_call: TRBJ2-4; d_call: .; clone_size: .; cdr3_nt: TGCGCCAGCAGCCAAGAGGGTGGTGGGGCCAAAAACATTCAGTACTTC; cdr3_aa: CASSQEGGGAKNIQYF
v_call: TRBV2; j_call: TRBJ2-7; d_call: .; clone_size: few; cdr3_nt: TGTGCCAGCAGAGCGACACAGGGCTCCTACGAGCAGTACTTC; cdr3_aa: CASRATQGSYEQYF
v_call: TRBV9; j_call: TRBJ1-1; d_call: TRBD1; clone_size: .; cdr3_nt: TGTGCCAGCAGCGTCGGACAGGGCCGCGACACTGAAGCTTTTTTT; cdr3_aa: CASSVGQGRDTEAFF
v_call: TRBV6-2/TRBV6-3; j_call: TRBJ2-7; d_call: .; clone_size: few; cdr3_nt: TGTGCCAGCAGTTCCTTCCGGGACAACTCCTACGAGCAGTACTTC; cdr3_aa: CASSSFRDNSYEQYF
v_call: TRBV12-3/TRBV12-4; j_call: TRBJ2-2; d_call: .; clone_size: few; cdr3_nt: TGTGCCAGCAGTTCCGGGAGCAACACCGGGGAGCTGTTTTTT; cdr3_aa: CASSSGSNTGELFF
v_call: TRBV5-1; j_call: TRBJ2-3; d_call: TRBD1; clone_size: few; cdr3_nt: TGCGCCAGCAGCAAGGGACAGGGATACACAGATACGCAGTATTTT; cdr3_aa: CASSKGQGYTDTQYF
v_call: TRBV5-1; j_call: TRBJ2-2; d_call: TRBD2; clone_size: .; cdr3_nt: TGCGCCAGCAGCCCGGTCGGGACTATGAACACCGGGGAGCTGTTTTTT; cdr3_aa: CASSPVGTMNTGELFF
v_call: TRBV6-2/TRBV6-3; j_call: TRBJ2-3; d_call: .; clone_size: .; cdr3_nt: TGTGCCAGCAGCTACTCTAGTGGGACTCGACCGGATACGCAGTATTTT; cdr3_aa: CASSYSSGTRPDTQYF
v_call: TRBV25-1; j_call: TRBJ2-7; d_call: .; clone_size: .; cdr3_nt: TGTGCCACCAGCCTGTCAGGAGAGTACGAGCAGTACTTC; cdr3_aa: CATSLSGEYEQYF
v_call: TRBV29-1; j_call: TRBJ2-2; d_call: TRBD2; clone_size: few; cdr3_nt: TGCAGCGCCTCTAGCGGTACTCCCGGGGAGCTGTTTTTT; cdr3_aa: CSASSGTPGELFF
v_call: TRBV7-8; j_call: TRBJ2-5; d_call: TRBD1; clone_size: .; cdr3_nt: TGTGCCAGCAGCTCTATTTATACAGGGGGCGAGACCCAGTACTTC; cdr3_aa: CASSSIYTGGETQYF
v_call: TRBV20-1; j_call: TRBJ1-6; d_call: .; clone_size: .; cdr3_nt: TGCAGTGCCCTACCCCCTAAAAGCAATAATTCACCCCTCCACTTT; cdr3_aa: CSALPPKSNNSPLHF
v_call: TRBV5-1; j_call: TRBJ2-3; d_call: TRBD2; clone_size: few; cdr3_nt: TGCGCCAGCACCACGGGGGGGAGTGAGGCAGATACGCAGTATTTT; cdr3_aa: CASTTGGSEADTQYF
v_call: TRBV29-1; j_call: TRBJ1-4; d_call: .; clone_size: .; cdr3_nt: TGCAGCGCCGCGAGGGGCAGTGGTGAAAAACTGTTTTTT; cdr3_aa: CSAARGSGEKLFF
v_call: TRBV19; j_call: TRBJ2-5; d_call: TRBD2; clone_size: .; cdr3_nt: TGTGCCAGTAGGCAACTAGCGGGAGGCGAGACCCAGTACTTC; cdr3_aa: CASRQLAGGETQYF
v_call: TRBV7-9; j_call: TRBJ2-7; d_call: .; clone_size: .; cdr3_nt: TGTGCCAGCAGCTTAGCAGGACTCGGAAGGGCGCAGTACTTC; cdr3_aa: CASSLAGLGRAQYF
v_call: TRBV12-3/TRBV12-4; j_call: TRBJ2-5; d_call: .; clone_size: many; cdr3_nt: TGTGCCAGCAGCGTCTCCGGGGAGACCCAGTACTTC; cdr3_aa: CASSVSGETQYF
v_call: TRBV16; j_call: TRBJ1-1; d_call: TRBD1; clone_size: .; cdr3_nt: TGTGCCAGCAGCCACCACGGACAGGGACGCTCAGAAGCTTTCTTT; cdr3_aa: CASSHHGQGRSEAFF
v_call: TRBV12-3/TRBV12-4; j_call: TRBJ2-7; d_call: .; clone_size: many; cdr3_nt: TGTGCCAGCAGTTTAGAAGCAGGGCCCTCCTACGAGCAGTACTTC; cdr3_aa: CASSLEAGPSYEQYF
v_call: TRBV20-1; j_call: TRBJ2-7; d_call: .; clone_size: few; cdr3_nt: TGCAGTGCTAGGGATGGAACCGTCTACGAGCAGTACTTC; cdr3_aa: CSARDGTVYEQYF
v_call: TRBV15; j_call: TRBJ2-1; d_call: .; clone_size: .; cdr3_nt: TGTGCCACCAGCAGATGGGACAATGAGCAGTTCTTC; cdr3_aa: CATSRWDNEQFF